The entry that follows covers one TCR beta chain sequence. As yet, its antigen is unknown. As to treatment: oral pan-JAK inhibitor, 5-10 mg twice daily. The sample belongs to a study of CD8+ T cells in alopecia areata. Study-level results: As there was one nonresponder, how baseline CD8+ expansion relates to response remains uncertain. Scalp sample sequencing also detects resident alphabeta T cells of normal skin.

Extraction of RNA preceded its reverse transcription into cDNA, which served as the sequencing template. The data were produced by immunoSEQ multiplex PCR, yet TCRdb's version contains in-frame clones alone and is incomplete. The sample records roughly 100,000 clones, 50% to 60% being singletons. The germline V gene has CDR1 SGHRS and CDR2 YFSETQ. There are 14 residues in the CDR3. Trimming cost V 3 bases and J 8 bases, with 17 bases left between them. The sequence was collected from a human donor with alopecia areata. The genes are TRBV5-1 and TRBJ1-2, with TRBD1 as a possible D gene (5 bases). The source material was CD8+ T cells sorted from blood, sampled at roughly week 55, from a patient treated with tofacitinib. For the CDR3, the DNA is TGCGCCAGCAGCTGGGGACGGCGGGCCGACGGCTACACCTTC. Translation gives CASSWGRRADGYTF.